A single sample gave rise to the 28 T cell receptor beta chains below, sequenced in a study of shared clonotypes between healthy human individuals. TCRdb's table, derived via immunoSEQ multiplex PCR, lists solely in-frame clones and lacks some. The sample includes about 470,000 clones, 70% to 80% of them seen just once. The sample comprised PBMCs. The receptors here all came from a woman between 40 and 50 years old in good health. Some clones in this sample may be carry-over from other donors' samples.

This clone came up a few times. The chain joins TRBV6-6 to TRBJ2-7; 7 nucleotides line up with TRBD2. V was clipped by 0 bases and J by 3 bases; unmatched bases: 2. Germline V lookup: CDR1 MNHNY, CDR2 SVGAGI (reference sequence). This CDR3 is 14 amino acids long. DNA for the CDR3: TGTGCCAGCAGTTACTCGAGGGAGGGCTACGAGCAGTACTTC. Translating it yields CASSYSREGYEQYF.

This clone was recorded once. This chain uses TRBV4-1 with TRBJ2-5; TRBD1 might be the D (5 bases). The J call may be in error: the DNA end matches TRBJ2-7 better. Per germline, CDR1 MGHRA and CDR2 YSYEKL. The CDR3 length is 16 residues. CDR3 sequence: CASSQDAQVLTYEQYF. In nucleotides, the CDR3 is TGCGCCAGCAGCCAAGATGCACAGGTACTGACCTACGAGCAGTACTTC.

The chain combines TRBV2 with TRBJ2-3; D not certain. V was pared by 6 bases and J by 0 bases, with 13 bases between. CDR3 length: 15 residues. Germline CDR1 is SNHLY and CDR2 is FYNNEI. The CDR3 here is CASRVPGTSTDTQYF. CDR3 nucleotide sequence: TGTGCCAGCAGAGTTCCGGGTACTAGCACAGATACGCAGTATTTT.

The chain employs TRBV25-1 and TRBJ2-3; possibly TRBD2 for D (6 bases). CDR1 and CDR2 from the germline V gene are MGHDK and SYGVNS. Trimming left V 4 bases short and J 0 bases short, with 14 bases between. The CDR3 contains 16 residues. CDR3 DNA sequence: TGTGCCAGCAGTGGCCCCATAGCGGAGAGCACAGATACGCAGTATTTT. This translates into CASSGPIAESTDTQYF. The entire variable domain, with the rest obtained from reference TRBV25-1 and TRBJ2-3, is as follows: EADIYQTPRYLVIGTGKKITLECSQTMGHDKMYWYQQDPGMELHLIHYSYGVNSTEKGDLSSESTVSRIRTEHFPLTLESARPSHTSQYLCASSGPIAESTDTQYFGPGTRLTVL.

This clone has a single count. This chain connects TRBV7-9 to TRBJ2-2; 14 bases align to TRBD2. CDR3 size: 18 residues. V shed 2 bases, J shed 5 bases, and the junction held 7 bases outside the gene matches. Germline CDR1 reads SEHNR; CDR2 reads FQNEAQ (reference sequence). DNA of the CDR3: TGTGCCAGCAGCTTACCCCCGGGACTAGCGGGAGCAACCGGGGAGCTGTTTTTT. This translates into CASSLPPGLAGATGELFF.

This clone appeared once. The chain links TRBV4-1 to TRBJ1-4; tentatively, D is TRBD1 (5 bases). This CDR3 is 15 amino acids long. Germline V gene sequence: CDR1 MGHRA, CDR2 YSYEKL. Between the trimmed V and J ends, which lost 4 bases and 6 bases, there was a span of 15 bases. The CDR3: CASSRPGTVDEKLFF. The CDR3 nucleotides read TGCGCCAGCAGCCGACCCGGGACTGTAGATGAAAAACTGTTTTTT.

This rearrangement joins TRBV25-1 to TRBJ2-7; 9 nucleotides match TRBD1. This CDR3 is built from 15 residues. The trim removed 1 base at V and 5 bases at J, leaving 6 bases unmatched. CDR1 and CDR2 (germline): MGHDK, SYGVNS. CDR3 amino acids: CASSEFGTGRDEQYF. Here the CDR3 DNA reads TGTGCCAGCAGTGAATTTGGGACAGGGCGGGACGAGCAGTACTTC.

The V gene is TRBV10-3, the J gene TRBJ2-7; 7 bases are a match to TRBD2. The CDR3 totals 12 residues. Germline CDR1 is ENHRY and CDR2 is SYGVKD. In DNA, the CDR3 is TGTGCTACTACACGGGGGGACTACGAGCAGTACTTC. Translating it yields CATTRGDYEQYF.

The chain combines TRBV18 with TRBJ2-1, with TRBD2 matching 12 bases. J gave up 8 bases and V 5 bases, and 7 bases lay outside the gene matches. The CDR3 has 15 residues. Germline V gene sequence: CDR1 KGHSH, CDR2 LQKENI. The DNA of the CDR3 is TGTGCCAGCTCAAAGACTAGCGGGAGAGTTGATGAGCAGTTCTTC. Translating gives CASSKTSGRVDEQFF. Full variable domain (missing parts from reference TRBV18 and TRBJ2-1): NAGVMQNPRHLVRRRGQEARLRCSPMKGHSHVYWYRQLPEEGLKFMVYLQKENIIDESGMPKERFSAEFPKEGPSILRIQQVVRGDSAAYFCASSKTSGRVDEQFFGPGTRLTVL.

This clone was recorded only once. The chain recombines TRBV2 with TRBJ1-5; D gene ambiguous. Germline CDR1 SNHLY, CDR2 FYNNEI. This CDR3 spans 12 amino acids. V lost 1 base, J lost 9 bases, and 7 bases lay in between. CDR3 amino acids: CASSEEVGPQHF. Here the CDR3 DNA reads TGTGCCAGCAGTGAAGAAGTGGGGCCCCAGCATTTT.

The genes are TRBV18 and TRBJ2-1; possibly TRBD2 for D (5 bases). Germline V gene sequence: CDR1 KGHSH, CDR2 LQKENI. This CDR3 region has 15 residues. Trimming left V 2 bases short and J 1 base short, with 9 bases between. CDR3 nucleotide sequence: TGTGCCAGCTCACCATCCTCGGGGTCCTACAATGAGCAGTTCTTC. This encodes CASSPSSGSYNEQFF.

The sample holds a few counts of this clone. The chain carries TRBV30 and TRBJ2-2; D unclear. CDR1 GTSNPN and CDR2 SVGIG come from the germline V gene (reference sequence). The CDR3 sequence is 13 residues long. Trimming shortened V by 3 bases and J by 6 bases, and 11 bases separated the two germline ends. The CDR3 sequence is CAWRVQMAGELFF. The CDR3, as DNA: TGTGCCTGGAGAGTTCAGATGGCCGGGGAGCTGTTTTTT.

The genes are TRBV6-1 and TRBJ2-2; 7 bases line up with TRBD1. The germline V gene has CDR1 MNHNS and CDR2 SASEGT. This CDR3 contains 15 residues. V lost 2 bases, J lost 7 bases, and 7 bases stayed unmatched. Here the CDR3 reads CASSELLGGYGELFF. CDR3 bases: TGTGCCAGCAGTGAACTCTTAGGGGGCTACGGGGAGCTGTTTTTT.

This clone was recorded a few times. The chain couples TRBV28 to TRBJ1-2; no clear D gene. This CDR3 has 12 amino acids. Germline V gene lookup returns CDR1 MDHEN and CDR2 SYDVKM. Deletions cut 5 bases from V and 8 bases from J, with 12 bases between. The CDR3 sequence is CASSLTMGGYTF. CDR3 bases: TGTGCCAGCAGTCTAACCATGGGAGGCTACACCTTC.

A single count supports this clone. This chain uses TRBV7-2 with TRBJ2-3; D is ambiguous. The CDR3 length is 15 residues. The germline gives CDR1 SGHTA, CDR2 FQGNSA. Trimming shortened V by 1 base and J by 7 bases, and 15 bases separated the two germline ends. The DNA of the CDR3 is TGTGCCAGCAGCTTAGGGGCCAGCGTAGCATATACGCAGTATTTT. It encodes CASSLGASVAYTQYF.

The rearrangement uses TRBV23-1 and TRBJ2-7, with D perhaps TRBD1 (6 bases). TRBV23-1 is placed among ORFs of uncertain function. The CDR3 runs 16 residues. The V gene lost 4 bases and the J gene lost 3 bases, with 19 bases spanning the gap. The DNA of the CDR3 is TGCGCCAGCAGTCGGTATCCGGGACACGGTTTCTACGAGCAGTACTTC. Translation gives CASSRYPGHGFYEQYF.

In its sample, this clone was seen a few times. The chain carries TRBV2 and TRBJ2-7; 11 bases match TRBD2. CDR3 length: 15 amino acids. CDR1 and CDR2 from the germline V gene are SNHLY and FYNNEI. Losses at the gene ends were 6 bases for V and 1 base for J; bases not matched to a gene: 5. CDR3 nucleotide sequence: TGTGCCAGCAGACTCCTAGCGGGAGGATCCTACGAGCAGTACTTC. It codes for CASRLLAGGSYEQYF.

The chain's CDR3 is CASSLGTDYNEQFF. CDR3 DNA: TGTGCCAGCAGTTTGGGGACAGACTACAATGAGCAGTTCTTC. The chain links TRBV28 to TRBJ2-1; 7 bases align to TRBD1. Trimming at V came to 3 bases and at J to 3 bases, leaving 2 bases not matched to a gene. The CDR3 covers 14 residues. In germline, CDR1 is MDHEN, CDR2 SYDVKM. The variable domain in full, completed from reference TRBV28 and TRBJ2-1, reads DVKVTQSSRYLVKRTGEKVFLECVQDMDHENMFWYRQDPGLGLRLIYFSYDVKMKEKGDIPEGYSVSREKKERFSLILESASTNQTSMYLCASSLGTDYNEQFFGPGTRLTVL.

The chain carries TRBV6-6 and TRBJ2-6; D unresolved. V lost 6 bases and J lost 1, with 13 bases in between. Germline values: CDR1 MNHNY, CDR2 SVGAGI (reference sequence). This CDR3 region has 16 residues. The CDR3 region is CASRSPAISGANVLTF. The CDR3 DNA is TGTGCCAGCAGATCCCCAGCGATATCTGGGGCCAACGTCCTGACTTTC.

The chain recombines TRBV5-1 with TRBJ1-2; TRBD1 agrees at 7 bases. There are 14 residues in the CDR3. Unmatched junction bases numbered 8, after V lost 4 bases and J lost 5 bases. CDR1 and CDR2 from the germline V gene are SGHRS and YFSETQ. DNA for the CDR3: TGCGCCAGCAGCCCGGAACAGGGGAGATATGGCTACACCTTC. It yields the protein CASSPEQGRYGYTF.

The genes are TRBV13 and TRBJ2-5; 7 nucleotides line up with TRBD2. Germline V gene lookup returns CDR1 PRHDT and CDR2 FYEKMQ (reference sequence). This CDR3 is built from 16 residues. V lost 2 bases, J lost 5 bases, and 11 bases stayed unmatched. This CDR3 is CASSLKRGHGGETQYF. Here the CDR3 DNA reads TGTGCCAGCAGCTTAAAAAGGGGCCACGGGGGGGAGACCCAGTACTTC.

CDR3 protein: CASSRDRGPTF. DNA of the CDR3: TGCGCCAGCAGCCGCGACAGGGGCCCCACCTTC. This chain joins TRBV4-3 and TRBJ1-2; 8 positions agree with TRBD1. Germline assignment: CDR1 LGHNA and CDR2 YSLEER. With 4 bases clipped from V and 13 bases from J, the junction kept 5 bases outside the gene matches. The CDR3 consists of 11 residues.

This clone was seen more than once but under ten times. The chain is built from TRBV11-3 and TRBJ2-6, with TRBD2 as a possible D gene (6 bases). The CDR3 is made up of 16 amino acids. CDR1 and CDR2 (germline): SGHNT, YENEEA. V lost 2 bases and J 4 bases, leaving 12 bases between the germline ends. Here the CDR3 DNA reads TGTGCCAGCAGCTTACTGTCGGGAGCGGGGGCCAACGTCCTGACTTTC. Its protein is CASSLLSGAGANVLTF.

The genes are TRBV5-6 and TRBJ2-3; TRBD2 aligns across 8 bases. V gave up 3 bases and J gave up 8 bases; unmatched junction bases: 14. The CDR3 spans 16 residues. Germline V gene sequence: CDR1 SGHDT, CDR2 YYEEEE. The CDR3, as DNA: TGTGCCAGCAGCTCATCCGGGACTAGGGGCGGGGGTACGCAGTATTTT. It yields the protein CASSSSGTRGGGTQYF. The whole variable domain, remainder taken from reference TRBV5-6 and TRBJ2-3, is DAGVTQSPTHLIKTRGQQVTLRCSPKSGHDTVSWYQQALGQGPQFIFQYYEEEERQRGNFPDRFSGHQFPNYSSELNVNALLLGDSALYLCASSSSGTRGGGTQYFGPGTRLTVL.

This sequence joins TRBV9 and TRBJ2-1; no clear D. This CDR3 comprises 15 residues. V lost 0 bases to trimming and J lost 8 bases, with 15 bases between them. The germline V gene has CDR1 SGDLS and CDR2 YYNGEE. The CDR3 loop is CASSVEGRNYDEQFF. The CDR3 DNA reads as TGTGCCAGCAGCGTAGAAGGCAGGAATTACGATGAGCAGTTCTTC.

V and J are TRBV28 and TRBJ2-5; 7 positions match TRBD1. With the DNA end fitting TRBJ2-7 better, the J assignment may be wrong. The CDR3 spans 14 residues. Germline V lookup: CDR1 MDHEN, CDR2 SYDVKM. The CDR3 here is CASSLIGGPYEQYF. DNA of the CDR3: TGTGCCAGCAGTTTAATAGGGGGCCCCTACGAGCAGTACTTC.

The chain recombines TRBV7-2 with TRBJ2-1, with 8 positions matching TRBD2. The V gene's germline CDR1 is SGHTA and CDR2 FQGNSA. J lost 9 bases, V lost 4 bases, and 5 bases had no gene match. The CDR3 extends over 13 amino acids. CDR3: CASSYQRESEQFF. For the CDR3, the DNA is TGTGCCAGCAGCTACCAGCGGGAGAGTGAGCAGTTCTTC. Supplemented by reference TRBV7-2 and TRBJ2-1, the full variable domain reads GAGVSQSPSNKVTEKGKDVELRCDPISGHTALYWYRQSLGQGLEFLIYFQGNSAPDKSGLPSDRFSAERTGGSVSTLTIQRTQQEDSAVYLCASSYQRESEQFFGPGTRLTVL.

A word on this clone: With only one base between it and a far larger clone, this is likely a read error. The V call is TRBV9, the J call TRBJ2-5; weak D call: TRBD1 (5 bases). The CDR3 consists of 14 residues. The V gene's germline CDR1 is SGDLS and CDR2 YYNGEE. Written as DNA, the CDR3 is TGTGCCAGCAGCGTCGACAGAACCCAAAAGACCCAGTACTTC. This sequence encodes CASSVDRTQKTQYF. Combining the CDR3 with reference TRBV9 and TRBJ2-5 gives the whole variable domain DSGVTQTPKHLITATGQRVTLRCSPRSGDLSVYWYQQSLDQGLQFLIQYYNGEERAKGNILERFSAQQFPDLHSELNLSSLELGDSALYFCASSVDRTQKTQYFGPGTRLLVL.